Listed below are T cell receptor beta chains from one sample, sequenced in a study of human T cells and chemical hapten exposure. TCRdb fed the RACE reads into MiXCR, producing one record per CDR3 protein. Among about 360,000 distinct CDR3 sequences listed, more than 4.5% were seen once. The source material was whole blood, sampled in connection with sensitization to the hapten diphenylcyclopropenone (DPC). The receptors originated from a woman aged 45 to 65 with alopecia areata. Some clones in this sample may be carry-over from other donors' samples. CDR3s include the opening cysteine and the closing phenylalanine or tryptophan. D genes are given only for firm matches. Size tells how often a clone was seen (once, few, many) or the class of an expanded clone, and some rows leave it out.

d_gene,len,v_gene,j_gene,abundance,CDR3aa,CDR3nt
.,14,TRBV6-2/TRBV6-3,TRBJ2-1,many,CASSYQSLGNEQFF,TGTGCCAGCAGTTATCAAAGTCTGGGTAATGAGCAGTTCTTC
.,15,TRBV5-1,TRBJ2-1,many,CASSLGRTNYNEQFF,TGCGCCAGCAGCTTGGGAAGGACTAACTACAATGAGCAGTTCTTC
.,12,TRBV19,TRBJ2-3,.,CASSTELPPQYF,TGTGCCAGTAGTACGGAACTTCCTCCGCAGTATTTT
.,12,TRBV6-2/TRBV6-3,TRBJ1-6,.,CASNIVQAPLHF,TGTGCCAGCAACATCGTTCAGGCACCCCTCCACTTT
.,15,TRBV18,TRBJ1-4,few,CASSLPGTVNEKLFF,TGTGCCAGCTCACTACCGGGAACGGTTAATGAAAAACTGTTTTTT
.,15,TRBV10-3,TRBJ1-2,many,CAISEVRGGSYGYTF,TGTGCCATCAGTGAGGTCCGGGGAGGGTCCTATGGCTACACCTTC
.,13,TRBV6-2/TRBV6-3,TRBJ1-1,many,CASKREPNTEAFF,TGTGCCAGCAAGAGGGAACCGAACACTGAAGCTTTCTTT
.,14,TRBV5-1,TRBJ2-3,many,CASSLGQYTDTQYF,TGCGCCAGCAGCTTGGGACAGTACACAGATACGCAGTATTTT
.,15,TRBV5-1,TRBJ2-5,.,CASSSGTTLQETQYF,TGCGCCAGCAGTTCCGGGACCACTCTTCAAGAGACCCAGTACTTC
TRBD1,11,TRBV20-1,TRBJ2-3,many,CSAPGGGTQYF,TGCAGTGCTCCAGGGGGTGGTACGCAGTATTTT
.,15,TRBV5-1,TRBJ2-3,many,CASSLRGTSTDTQYF,TGCGCCAGCAGCTTGAGGGGTACGAGCACAGATACGCAGTATTTT
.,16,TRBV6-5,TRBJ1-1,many,CASSYGAETLNTEAFF,TGTGCCAGCAGTTACGGGGCAGAGACCCTGAACACTGAAGCTTTCTTT
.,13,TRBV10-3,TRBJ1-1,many,CAISESGSTEAFF,TGTGCCATCAGTGAGTCAGGGAGCACTGAAGCTTTCTTT
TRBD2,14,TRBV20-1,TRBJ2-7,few,CSASRLAGGSEQYF,TGCAGTGCTAGTCGGCTAGCGGGAGGGAGCGAGCAGTACTTC
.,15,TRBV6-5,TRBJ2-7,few,CASSSFGGPTYEQYF,TGTGCCAGCAGTTCTTTCGGGGGCCCGACCTACGAGCAGTACTTC
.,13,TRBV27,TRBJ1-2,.,CASLGPGLYGYTF,TGTGCCAGCCTTGGGCCAGGCCTCTATGGCTACACCTTC
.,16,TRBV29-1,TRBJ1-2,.,CSVEGQTGTQIHGYTF,TGCAGCGTTGAAGGCCAGACCGGGACGCAGATTCATGGCTACACCTTC
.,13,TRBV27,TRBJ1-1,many,CASTGTSNTEAFF,TGTGCCAGCACCGGGACATCGAACACTGAAGCTTTCTTT
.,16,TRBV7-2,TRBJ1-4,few,CASSLEPPTTNEKLFF,TGTGCCAGCAGCTTAGAACCCCCCACGACTAATGAAAAACTGTTTTTT
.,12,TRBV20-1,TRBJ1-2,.,CSVFGGLDGYTF,TGCAGTGTATTTGGGGGGCTGGATGGCTACACCTTC
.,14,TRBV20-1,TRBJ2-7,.,CSARDAALLYEQYF,TGCAGTGCTAGAGATGCGGCTTTACTTTACGAGCAGTACTTC
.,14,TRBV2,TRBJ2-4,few,CASSPGGQLNIQYF,TGTGCCAGCAGTCCGGGGGGACAGTTAAACATTCAGTACTTC
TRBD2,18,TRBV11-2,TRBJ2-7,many,CASSLLLLAGAPSYEQYF,TGTGCCAGCAGCTTACTCTTACTAGCGGGGGCCCCCTCCTACGAGCAGTACTTC
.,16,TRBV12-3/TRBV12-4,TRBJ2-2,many,CASSIQLGANTGELFF,TGTGCCAGCAGTATCCAGTTAGGCGCGAACACCGGGGAGCTGTTTTTT
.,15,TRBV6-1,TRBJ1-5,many,CASSERGGGNQPQHF,TGTGCCAGCAGTGAACGGGGCGGAGGCAATCAGCCCCAGCATTTT
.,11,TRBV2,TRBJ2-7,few,CASSEAGVPHF,TGTGCCAGCAGTGAAGCGGGGGTCCCCCACTTC
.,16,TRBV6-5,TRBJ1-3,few,CASSYWAPPARNTIYF,TGTGCCAGCAGTTACTGGGCTCCTCCAGCAAGAAACACCATATATTTT
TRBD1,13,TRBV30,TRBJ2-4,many,CAWSLTGAAIQYF,TGTGCCTGGAGTTTGACAGGGGCGGCCATTCAGTACTTC
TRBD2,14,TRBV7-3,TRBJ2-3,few,CASSNGLASDTQYF,TGTGCCAGCAGCAACGGACTAGCATCAGATACGCAGTATTTT
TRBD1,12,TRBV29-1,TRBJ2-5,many,CSVNRQGETQYF,TGCAGCGTTAATAGACAGGGTGAGACCCAGTACTTC
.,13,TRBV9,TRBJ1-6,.,CASSVVFDSPLHF,TGTGCCAGCAGCGTGGTCTTTGACTCACCCCTCCACTTT
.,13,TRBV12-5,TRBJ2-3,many,CASGPSGTDTQYF,TGTGCTAGTGGCCCATCGGGCACAGATACGCAGTATTTT
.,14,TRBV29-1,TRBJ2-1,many,CSVSSGRKSNEQFF,TGCAGCGTTTCGTCCGGGAGAAAGAGCAATGAGCAGTTCTTC
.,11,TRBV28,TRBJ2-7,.,CASLGAYEQYF,TGTGCCAGCCTGGGGGCCTACGAGCAGTACTTC
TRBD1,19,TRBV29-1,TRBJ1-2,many,CSVESRAPTGPIQSYGYTF,TGCAGCGTTGAAAGCCGAGCGCCGACAGGGCCTATTCAATCCTATGGCTACACCTTC
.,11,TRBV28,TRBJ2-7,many,CASKSSYEQYF,TGTGCCAGCAAGTCCTCCTACGAGCAGTACTTC
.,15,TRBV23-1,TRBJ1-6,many,CASSQSIRVISPLHF,TGCGCCAGCAGTCAATCGATAAGGGTTATTTCACCCCTCCACTTT
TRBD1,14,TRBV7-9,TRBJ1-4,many,CASSPGRGREKLFF,TGTGCCAGCAGCCCGGGCAGGGGGCGAGAAAAACTGTTTTTT
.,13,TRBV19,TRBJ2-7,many,CASSTSAGNEQYF,TGTGCCAGTAGTACCTCAGCAGGTAACGAGCAGTACTTC
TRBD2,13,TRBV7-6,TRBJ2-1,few,CASSRLGREEQFF,TGTGCCAGCAGCCGCCTGGGGAGGGAGGAGCAGTTCTTC
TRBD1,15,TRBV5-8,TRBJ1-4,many,CASSPTGTGAEKLFF,TGTGCCAGCAGCCCAACCGGGACAGGGGCTGAAAAACTGTTTTTT
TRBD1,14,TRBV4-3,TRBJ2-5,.,CASSLRGTEETQYF,TGCGCCAGCAGCCTGCGAGGGACAGAAGAGACCCAGTACTTC
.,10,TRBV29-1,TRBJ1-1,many,CSGSNTEAFF,TGCAGCGGTTCGAACACTGAAGCTTTCTTT
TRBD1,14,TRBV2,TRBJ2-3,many,CASSRQGPTDTQYF,TGTGCCAGCAGTAGACAGGGGCCCACAGATACGCAGTATTTT
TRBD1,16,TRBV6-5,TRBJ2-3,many,CASSFRTGHSADTQYF,TGTGCCAGCAGTTTCCGGACAGGGCATTCGGCAGATACGCAGTATTTT
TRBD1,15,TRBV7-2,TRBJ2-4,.,CASSGIRGLVNFQYF,TGTGCCAGCAGCGGGATAAGGGGGCTGGTAAACTTTCAGTACTTC
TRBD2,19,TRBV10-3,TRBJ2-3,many,CAISERAALAVVSTDTQYF,TGTGCCATCAGTGAGCGGGCGGCCCTAGCGGTAGTTAGCACAGATACGCAGTATTTT
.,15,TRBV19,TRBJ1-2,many,CASSMAGTSMMGYTF,TGTGCCAGTAGTATGGCCGGCACGTCTATGATGGGCTACACCTTC